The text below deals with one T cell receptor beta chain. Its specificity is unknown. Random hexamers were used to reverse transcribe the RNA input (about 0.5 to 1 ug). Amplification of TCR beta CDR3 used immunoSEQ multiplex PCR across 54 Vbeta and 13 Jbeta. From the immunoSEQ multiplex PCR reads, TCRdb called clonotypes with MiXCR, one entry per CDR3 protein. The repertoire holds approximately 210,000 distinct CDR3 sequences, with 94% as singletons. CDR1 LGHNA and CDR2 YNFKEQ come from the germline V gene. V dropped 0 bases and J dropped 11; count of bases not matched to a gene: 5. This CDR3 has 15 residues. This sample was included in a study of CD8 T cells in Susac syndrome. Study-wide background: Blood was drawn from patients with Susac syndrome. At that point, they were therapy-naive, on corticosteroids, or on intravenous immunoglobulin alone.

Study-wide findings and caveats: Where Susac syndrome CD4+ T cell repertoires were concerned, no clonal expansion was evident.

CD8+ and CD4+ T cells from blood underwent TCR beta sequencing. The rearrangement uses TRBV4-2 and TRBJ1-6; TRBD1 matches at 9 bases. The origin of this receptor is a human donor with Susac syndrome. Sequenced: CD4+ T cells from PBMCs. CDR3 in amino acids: CASSQDRGTGPPLHF. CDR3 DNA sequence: TGTGCCAGCAGCCAAGATCGAGGGACAGGGCCACCCCTCCACTTT.